This TCR beta chain was sequenced during a study of Graves' ophthalmopathy and Graves' hyperthyroidism. Study conclusions and caveats: Ophthalmopathy progression was predicted with around 71% sensitivity and around 72% specificity. A majority of expanded thyroid clonotypes exceeding 0.001 frequency were likewise present in blood.

Germline trimming cut 7 bases from V and 2 bases from J; bases unmatched to any gene: 5. This CDR3 spans 14 amino acids. Germline-derived CDR1 and CDR2 are ENHRY and SYGVKD. Transcripts of RNA were the source for amplifying TCR beta CDR3 regions. An initial RT-PCR round employing HTBI primers preceded a second-round multiplex PCR. TCRdb reanalysed the multiplex PCR reads using MiXCR and keeps one entry per CDR3 protein. The sample has almost 750,000 distinct CDR3 sequences; 40% are singletons. Ophthalmopathy in the donors was of moderate-to-severe activity, with CAS ≥3, NOSPECS ≥4 and duration under 3 months. This clonotype was counted a few times. Its antigen remains unknown.

The sample taken for sequencing was peripheral blood. This TCR was sampled from an adult man with Graves' ophthalmopathy. The J gene is TRBJ2-7, the V gene TRBV10-3; 10 nucleotides align to TRBD2. The CDR3 DNA reads TGTGCCATCACAAGGACTAGCGGTACCTACGAGCAGTACTTC. It specifies CAITRTSGTYEQYF.